The source of this T cell receptor (beta chain) is a study of T cells in Graves' hyperthyroidism and ophthalmopathy. The CDR3 is made up of 15 amino acids. Germline assignment: CDR1 SGHKS and CDR2 YYEKEE (reference sequence). The junction had 6 bases not matched to a gene; V was cut back by 4 bases and J by 5 bases. Diagnosing involved the use of clinical symptoms, serum thyroxine and TRAb, thyroid ultrasound and orbital computed tomography. This clonotype was counted ten times or more. Researchers took RNA transcripts and amplified the TCR beta CDR3 regions from them. The HTBI set primed first-round TCR CDR3 RT-PCR. TCRdb used MiXCR to reprocess the multiplex PCR reads, holding one entry per CDR3 protein. The table records about 350,000 distinct CDR3 sequences, 15% to 20% of them present only once.

V and J are TRBV5-5 and TRBJ2-2; 9 bases align to TRBD2. This sequence originates from a woman aged 18-35 years with Graves' hyperthyroidism. Specimen: blood. CDR3 sequence (DNA): TGTGCCAGCAGCATTAGCGGGGGAGGTACCGGGGAGCTGTTTTTT. It encodes CASSISGGGTGELFF.